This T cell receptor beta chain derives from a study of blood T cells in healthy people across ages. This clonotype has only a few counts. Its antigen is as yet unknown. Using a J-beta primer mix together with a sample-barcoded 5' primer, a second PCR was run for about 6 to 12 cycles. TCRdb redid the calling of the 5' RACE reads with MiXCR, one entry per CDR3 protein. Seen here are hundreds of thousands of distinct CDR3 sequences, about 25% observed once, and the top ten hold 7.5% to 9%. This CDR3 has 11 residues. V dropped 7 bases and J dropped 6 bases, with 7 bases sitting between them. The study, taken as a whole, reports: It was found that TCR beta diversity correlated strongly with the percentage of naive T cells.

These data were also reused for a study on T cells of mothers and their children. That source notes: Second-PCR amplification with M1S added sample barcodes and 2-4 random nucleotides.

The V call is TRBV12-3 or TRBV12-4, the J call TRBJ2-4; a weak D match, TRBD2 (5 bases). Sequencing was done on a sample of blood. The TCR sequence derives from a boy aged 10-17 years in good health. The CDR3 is CASTRGNIQYF. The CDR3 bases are TGTGCCAGCACACGGGGAAACATTCAGTACTTC.